Presented here are 8 T cell receptor beta chains from one specimen sequenced in a study of high-grade serous ovarian cancer treatment subgroups. Clones were sequenced by immunoSEQ multiplex PCR, and TCRdb holds only the in-frame ones, with some missing. Among 7,500 to 8,500 clones listed, 78% were seen once. Tumor tissue was taken before any definitive surgery or chemotherapy was given. The specimen sequenced was tumor tissue. The receptors come from a human donor with high-grade serous ovarian cancer.

This clone showed up just once. The chain is built from TRBV28 and TRBJ2-5; the D is unclear. The CDR3 loop spans 11 amino acids. Germline V gene sequence: CDR1 MDHEN, CDR2 SYDVKM. V lost 6 bases, J lost 3 bases, and 5 bases lay in between. CDR3 in DNA: TGTGCCAGCAGGGATGAAGAGACCCAGTACTTC. It codes for CASRDEETQYF.

This clone has just one count. This sequence joins TRBV2 and TRBJ1-5; TRBD1 matches at 7 bases. In germline, CDR1 is SNHLY, CDR2 FYNNEI. Trimming removed 7 bases from V and 3 bases from J; junction bases left unmatched: 6. The CDR3 contains 14 residues. CDR3 sequence (DNA): TGTGCCAGCACCGCAGGGACAGTCAATCAGCCCCAGCATTTT. Encoded protein: CASTAGTVNQPQHF. Drawing the rest from reference TRBV2 and TRBJ1-5, the complete variable domain is EPEVTQTPSHQVTQMGQEVILRCVPISNHLYFYWYRQILGQKVEFLVSFYNNEISEKSEIFDDQFSVERPDGSNFTLKIRSTKLEDSAMYFCASTAGTVNQPQHFGDGTRLSIL.

The chain carries TRBV4-2 and TRBJ2-7, with D perhaps matching TRBD1 (6 bases). CDR3 size: 16 residues. Per germline, CDR1 LGHNA and CDR2 YNFKEQ. Trimming stripped 3 bases from V and 1 base from J, with 16 bases between. The CDR3: CASSHQTGDISYEQYF. For the CDR3, the DNA is TGTGCCAGCAGCCACCAGACAGGAGATATATCCTACGAGCAGTACTTC.

This sequence joins TRBV6-5 and TRBJ1-2; a possible D gene is TRBD1 (5 bases). The ends were cut back, 3 bases at V and 3 bases at J, with 8 bases in the middle. This CDR3 contains 13 residues. Germline V gives CDR1 MNHEY, CDR2 SVGAGI. The CDR3 bases are TGTGCCAGCAGTTATGGGGGAGACTATGGCTACACCTTC. This sequence encodes CASSYGGDYGYTF.

The chain employs TRBV15 and TRBJ1-5, with D hard to call. This CDR3 is 15 amino acids long. The germline V gene encodes CDR1 LNHNV and CDR2 YYDKDF (reference sequence). V lost 0 bases to trimming and J lost 3 bases, with 9 bases between them. CDR3 protein: CATSRDSDSNQPQHF. In DNA, the CDR3 is TGTGCCACCAGCAGAGACTCTGACTCCAATCAGCCCCAGCATTTT.

This rearrangement joins TRBV7-7 to TRBJ2-7; no definite D call. Germline CDR1 SSHAT, CDR2 FNYEAQ (reference sequence). This CDR3 region has 13 residues. V was clipped by 0 bases and J by 7 bases, with 10 bases between them. CDR3 region: CASSLAPRQEQYF. CDR3 DNA: TGTGCCAGCAGCTTAGCCCCTAGGCAGGAGCAGTACTTC.

The chain carries TRBV5-1 and TRBJ2-5, with D possibly being TRBD1 (5 bases). V lost 6 bases and J lost 3, with 12 bases in between. The length of the CDR3 is 13 residues. Germline-derived CDR1 and CDR2 are SGHRS and YFSETQ. CDR3: CASILTVKETQYF. CDR3 coding DNA: TGCGCCAGCATCCTGACAGTGAAAGAGACCCAGTACTTC.

This clone was observed a handful of times. The chain carries TRBV10-3 and TRBJ1-2; 10 bases are shared with TRBD1. The V and J ends lost 5 bases and 8 bases, in that order; junction bases with no gene match: 11. CDR1 ENHRY and CDR2 SYGVKD come from the germline V gene. The CDR3 length is 15 residues. CDR3 residues: CAISFGTGDGLGYTF. For the CDR3, the DNA is TGTGCCATCAGTTTTGGGACAGGGGACGGATTGGGCTACACCTTC.